These 18 T cell receptor beta chains share one sample of origin, sequenced in a study of T cell repertoires in cytomegalovirus infection (dated by TCRdb to between 2017 and 2020). The antigens for these receptors are not known. Per the publication, the treatment or condition label means: in vitro stimulation with specific CMV peptide epitopes to enrich CMV-specific T cells. The run used an Illumina HiSeq 1500. In-frame beta chains were kept once TCRdb had trimmed the public reads at Q25 with fastp and called clones with MiXCR. Under each unique CDR3 protein, matching rows form one entry showing the most common genes and DNA. This sample comprises approximately 590,000 distinct CDR3 sequences, approximately 40% of them detected only once. Of the sample, around 48% falls within the top ten clones. The sequences come from cultured PBMCs, collected from culture after CMV antigen stimulation. The source is a human donor in good health (CMV status not recorded). Some clones in this sample may be carry-over from other donors' samples.

The chain links TRBV7-2 to TRBJ1-4; unclear D gene. CDR1 is SGHTA and CDR2 is FQGNSA in the germline V gene. V lost 3 bases and J lost 7, with 9 bases in between. This CDR3 region has 13 residues. The CDR3 coding sequence is TGTGCCAGCAGCTTCACATGGAGTGAAAAACTGTTTTTT. The encoded protein is CASSFTWSEKLFF.

A single count supports this clonotype. V is TRBV12-5 and J is TRBJ2-3; D is undetermined. V lost 2 bases, J lost 3 bases, and 18 bases lay in between. Germline V gives CDR1 LGHNT, CDR2 FRNRAP. There are 17 residues in the CDR3. This CDR3 is CASGLPFSKDGTDTQYF. In DNA form, the CDR3 reads TGTGCTAGTGGTTTGCCCTTTTCGAAGGATGGGACAGATACGCAGTATTTT.

The chain couples TRBV12-3 or TRBV12-4 to TRBJ1-6; D gene uncertain. CDR3 length: 17 amino acids. V lost 1 base, J lost 6 bases, and 16 bases lay in between. The CDR3 coding sequence is TGTGCCAGCAGTTTAGTACTTTCGGCTTGGGGTAATTCACCCCTCCACTTT. It is translated as CASSLVLSAWGNSPLHF.

The gene calls are TRBV6-5 and TRBJ1-5, with a tentative D call TRBD1 (6 bases). V lost 5 bases, J lost 3 bases, and 11 bases lay in between. The CDR3 sequence is 14 residues long. The V gene's germline CDR1 is MNHEY and CDR2 SVGAGI. CDR3 coding DNA: TGTGCCAGCAGTAGGGGGAACCACAATCAGCCCCAGCATTTT. Encoded protein: CASSRGNHNQPQHF.

This sequence joins TRBV5-6 and TRBJ2-1; no firm D call. V was cut by 3 bases and J by 2 bases, with 15 bases left in between. The CDR3 is made up of 16 amino acids. The germline gives CDR1 SGHDT, CDR2 YYEEEE. For the CDR3, the DNA is TGTGCCAGCAGCTCTCAAGCGAGATATACCTACAATGAGCAGTTCTTC. This codes for CASSSQARYTYNEQFF.

V usage is TRBV7-9 and J usage is TRBJ2-3; D tentatively fits TRBD1 or TRBD2 (6 bases each). The V end was cut by 3 bases, the J end by 2 bases, with 15 bases between. The germline V gene has CDR1 SEHNR and CDR2 FQNEAQ (reference sequence). This CDR3 comprises 16 residues. CDR3 sequence reads: CASSFTPGAYTDTQYF. CDR3 coding DNA: TGTGCCAGCAGCTTTACCCCGGGGGCCTACACAGATACGCAGTATTTT.

V gene TRBV12-3 or TRBV12-4 combines with J gene TRBJ1-6; no firm D call. This CDR3 spans 15 amino acids. Trimming took 5 bases from V and 0 from J, leaving 8 bases between them. CDR3 DNA sequence: TGTGCCAGCAGTCCCGGGAGCTCCTATAATTCACCCCTCCACTTT. The encoded protein is CASSPGSSYNSPLHF.

The J gene is TRBJ1-1, the V gene TRBV6-1; TRBD1 matches 9 bases. Per germline, CDR1 MNHNS and CDR2 SASEGT. V lost 11 bases to trimming and J lost 1 base; unmatched junction nucleotides: 5. The CDR3 extends over 13 amino acids. The CDR3 DNA is TGTGCCGGACAGGGGTTTGCGAACACTGAAGCTTTCTTT. Translating gives CAGQGFANTEAFF.

The sample holds a few counts of this clonotype. The chain joins TRBV9 to TRBJ1-1; 7 bases map to TRBD1. Losses at the gene ends were 0 bases for V and 12 bases for J; bases not matched to a gene: 5. Germline-derived CDR1 and CDR2 are SGDLS and YYNGEE. This CDR3 is 12 amino acids long. The CDR3 loop is CASSVGDRATFF. The CDR3 bases are TGTGCCAGCAGCGTAGGAGACAGGGCAACTTTCTTT.

In this sample, this clonotype turned up many times. V is TRBV7-2 and J is TRBJ2-7, with D perhaps given as TRBD1 or TRBD2 (5 bases each). The length of the CDR3 is 13 residues. V was clipped by 2 bases and J by 2 bases, with 7 bases between them. CDR1 is SGHTA, CDR2 FQGNSA, per germline. The CDR3 sequence is CASSLMGAYEQYF. The CDR3 DNA is TGTGCCAGCAGCTTAATGGGGGCCTACGAGCAGTACTTC.

The chain carries TRBV20-1 and TRBJ1-5, with D possibly being TRBD1 (5 bases). The CDR3 length is 13 residues. Germline V gene data show CDR1 as DFQATT and CDR2 as SNEGSKA (reference sequence). Trimming shortened V by 5 bases and J by 4 bases, and 12 bases separated the two germline ends. The CDR3 loop reads CSAGGKGNQPQHF. In DNA, the CDR3 is TGCAGTGCTGGGGGGAAAGGGAATCAGCCCCAGCATTTT.

Only a few counts were recorded for this clonotype. The J gene is TRBJ1-4, the V gene TRBV12-3 or TRBV12-4, with D hard to call. The CDR3 spans 12 residues. Trimming removed 6 bases from V and 10 bases from J, with 12 bases in between. This chain's CDR3 is CASSYSTVKLFF. CDR3 bases: TGTGCCAGCAGCTATTCCACGGTAAAACTGTTTTTT.

This clonotype was seen a handful of times. The V call is TRBV7-9, the J call TRBJ2-3, with 9 bases that match TRBD2. Trimming at V came to 0 bases and at J to 3 bases, leaving 13 bases not matched to a gene. Germline assignment: CDR1 SEHNR and CDR2 FQNEAQ (reference sequence). This CDR3 has 19 residues. The CDR3 loop reads CASSLAGKTSGIGTDTQYF. The CDR3 DNA reads TGTGCCAGCAGCTTAGCGGGAAAGACTAGCGGCATAGGGACAGATACGCAGTATTTT. The full variable domain, rest sourced from reference TRBV7-9 and TRBJ2-3, is DTGVSQNPRHKITKRGQNVTFRCDPISEHNRLYWYRQTLGQGPEFLTYFQNEAQLEKSRLLSDRFSAERPKGSFSTLEIQRTEQGDSAMYLCASSLAGKTSGIGTDTQYFGPGTRLTVL.

This sequence joins TRBV27 and TRBJ2-6, with D perhaps TRBD2 (5 bases). The CDR3 totals 15 residues. Germline lookup yields CDR1 MNHEY and CDR2 SMNVEV (reference sequence). V was pared by 7 bases and J by 0 bases, with 10 bases between. The CDR3 reads CASMDFNSGANVLTF. In DNA form, the CDR3 reads TGTGCCAGCATGGACTTCAACTCTGGGGCCAACGTCCTGACTTTC.

This clonotype was counted a few times. This sequence joins TRBV12-3 or TRBV12-4 and TRBJ1-2, with 7 bases aligning to TRBD1. V was pared by 6 bases and J by 4 bases, with 5 bases of the junction left unmatched. The CDR3 spans 13 residues. The DNA for the CDR3 is TGTGCCAGCAGCCCGACAGGGTTCTATGGCTACACCTTC. Its translation: CASSPTGFYGYTF.

This clonotype has a handful of counts. The V call is TRBV7-2, the J call TRBJ2-6; D might be TRBD2 (6 bases). CDR3 length equals 16 residues. The germline V gene has CDR1 SGHTA and CDR2 FQGNSA. Trimming took 2 bases from V and 0 from J, leaving 8 bases between them. This chain's CDR3 is CASSLFGSSGANVLTF. In DNA, the CDR3 is TGTGCCAGCAGCTTATTCGGGAGCTCTGGGGCCAACGTCCTGACTTTC.

The V and J genes are TRBV19 and TRBJ2-3; 9 nucleotides agree with TRBD1. Germline V CDR1 and CDR2: LNHDA, SQIVND (reference sequence). The CDR3 length is 16 residues. V dropped 5 bases and J dropped 2; count of bases not matched to a gene: 8. CDR3 sequence (DNA): TGTGCCAGTAGTGGACAGGGGCCAGACCTCACAGATACGCAGTATTTT. Residues: CASSGQGPDLTDTQYF.

The sample holds a few counts of this clonotype. This chain uses TRBV7-6 with TRBJ2-3; TRBD1 agrees at 7 bases. Germline V lookup: CDR1 SGHVS, CDR2 FNYEAQ. Losses at the gene ends were 11 bases for V and 2 bases for J; bases not matched to a gene: 4. CDR3 length: 12 residues. The CDR3: CALGTDTDTQYF. The CDR3, as DNA: TGTGCCTTAGGGACAGACACAGATACGCAGTATTTT.